A selection of T cell receptor beta chains follows, all from one sample in a study of T cells in Graves' hyperthyroidism and ophthalmopathy. TCRdb re-derived calls from the multiplex PCR reads in MiXCR, one entry per CDR3 protein. The sample lists around 300,000 distinct CDR3 sequences; about 15% were seen once. The material sequenced was blood. The receptors shown here come from a woman aged 25 to 39 with Graves' hyperthyroidism. Both conserved end residues are part of each CDR3. The order of the fields is J gene, clone size, D gene, V gene, CDR3 DNA, CDR3 protein. The D gene is left open where the match is weak. Part of the rows lack a size; the others show once, few, many or a class for expanded clones.

>TRBJ2-3|few|NA|TRBV6-1
TGTGCCACCTCCGGGACTGGCACAACAGATACGCAGTATTTT
CATSGTGTTDTQYF
>TRBJ1-2|NA|NA|TRBV20-1
TGCAGTGCTAGAGATCGGCACAGTACCTATGGCTACACCTTC
CSARDRHSTYGYTF
>TRBJ2-3|few|NA|TRBV29-1
TGCAGCGTGATGAGGGCAGGGGCCACAGATACGCAGTATTTT
CSVMRAGATDTQYF
>TRBJ2-2|many|NA|TRBV14
TGTGCCAGCAGCCTGCGAGGCGGGGCTGGGGAGCTGTTTTTT
CASSLRGGAGELFF
>TRBJ2-7|many|TRBD1|TRBV30
TGTGCCTCCAGACGTCGACAGGGGGCTCCCTACGAGCAGTACTTC
CASRRRQGAPYEQYF
>TRBJ1-1|NA|NA|TRBV28
TGTGCCAGCAGCTTACGCTTCGGGGGTGGCTCTGAAGCTTTCTTT
CASSLRFGGGSEAFF
>TRBJ2-7|NA|NA|TRBV7-8
TGTGCCAGCAGCTTAAGGTACTACGAGCAGTACTTC
CASSLRYYEQYF
>TRBJ2-1|many|NA|TRBV7-9
TGTGCCAGCAGCCCCGCTAGTTACTCGAATGAGCAGTTCTTC
CASSPASYSNEQFF
>TRBJ2-7|many|TRBD2|TRBV28
TGTGCCAGCAAACACAGACTAGCGGGAGAGGTGCAGTACTTC
CASKHRLAGEVQYF
>TRBJ1-5|many|TRBD1|TRBV6-2/TRBV6-3
TGTGCCAGCAGGCGCGCCGGGACAGTAAATCAGCCCCAGCATTTT
CASRRAGTVNQPQHF
>TRBJ2-4|few|NA|TRBV29-1
TGCAGCGTCTTGAAGATGGGAGTGGGAAACATTCAGTACTTC
CSVLKMGVGNIQYF
>TRBJ2-1|many|TRBD2|TRBV12-3/TRBV12-4
TGTGCCAGCAGTAATGCCGGGACTAGCGAGTACAATGAGCAGTTCTTC
CASSNAGTSEYNEQFF
>TRBJ1-5|NA|NA|TRBV11-2
TGTGCCAGCAGCCGACTGACCGTGAATCAGCCCCAGCATTTT
CASSRLTVNQPQHF
>TRBJ2-1|many|NA|TRBV28
TGTGCCAGCAGTTTGGTGGGAGAGTCCGATGAGCAGTTCTTC
CASSLVGESDEQFF
>TRBJ2-1|NA|TRBD2|TRBV3-1
TGTGCCAGCAGCCAATCTAGCGGTCGTTCCTACAATGAGCAGTTCTTC
CASSQSSGRSYNEQFF
>TRBJ1-5|NA|NA|TRBV19
TGTGCCAGTAGTAATTGGGACAAACACAATCAGCCCCAGCATTTT
CASSNWDKHNQPQHF
>TRBJ1-1|NA|TRBD1|TRBV6-1
TGTGCCAGCAGTGAAGCGCGGGACAGAGAAGCTTTCTTT
CASSEARDREAFF
>TRBJ2-5|NA|TRBD1|TRBV2
TGTGCCAGCAGTGTTGACAGGGCAGAGACCCAGTACTTC
CASSVDRAETQYF
>TRBJ2-7|many|TRBD2|TRBV7-2
TGTGCCAGCAGCTTAGCCGATAGGACTAGACCTTACGAGCAGTACTTC
CASSLADRTRPYEQYF
>TRBJ2-7|few|NA|TRBV18
TGTGCCAGCTCACTCGAGGTCGGAGACGAGCAGTACTTC
CASSLEVGDEQYF
>TRBJ2-6|once|NA|TRBV6-1
TGTGCCAGCAGTGTTACCAGGGTACCTGGGGCCAACGTCCTGACTTTC
CASSVTRVPGANVLTF
>TRBJ2-3|few|NA|TRBV9
TGTGCCAGCAGCCGTTTGGGTTCTCTGGGGGGAGATACGCAGTATTTT
CASSRLGSLGGDTQYF
>TRBJ2-7|few|NA|TRBV29-1
TGCAGCGTTACTGACGTATCCTACGAGCAGTACTTC
CSVTDVSYEQYF
>TRBJ1-1|few|NA|TRBV19
TGTGCCAGTAGTATAGGGCAACTGCCGGGCACTGAAGCTTTCTTT
CASSIGQLPGTEAFF
>TRBJ2-2|few|NA|TRBV9
TGTGCCAGCAGCGTCACGGCAACCGGGGAGCTGTTTTTT
CASSVTATGELFF
>TRBJ2-1|many|NA|TRBV2
TGTGCCAGCAGAGAGGACACGATTAACAATGAGCAGTTCTTC
CASREDTINNEQFF
>TRBJ2-3|NA|NA|TRBV6-1
TGTGCCAGCAGGGATCCTAGCACAGATACGCAGTATTTT
CASRDPSTDTQYF
>TRBJ2-1|NA|TRBD2|TRBV7-9
TGTGCCAGCAGGCGGGACAGGGCCCTACTAGCGGGAGGGCCCCACAATGAGCAGTTCTTC
CASRRDRALLAGGPHNEQFF
>TRBJ1-1|many|TRBD1|TRBV28
TGTGCCGTCAAAGGGACAGTCGAAGCTTTCTTT
CAVKGTVEAFF
>TRBJ2-2|many|TRBD1|TRBV7-3
TGTGCCAGCAGTGCCGGAGGGACAGGGGGCTTTTTTTCGGCCGGGGAGCTGTTTTTT
CASSAGGTGGFFSAGELFF